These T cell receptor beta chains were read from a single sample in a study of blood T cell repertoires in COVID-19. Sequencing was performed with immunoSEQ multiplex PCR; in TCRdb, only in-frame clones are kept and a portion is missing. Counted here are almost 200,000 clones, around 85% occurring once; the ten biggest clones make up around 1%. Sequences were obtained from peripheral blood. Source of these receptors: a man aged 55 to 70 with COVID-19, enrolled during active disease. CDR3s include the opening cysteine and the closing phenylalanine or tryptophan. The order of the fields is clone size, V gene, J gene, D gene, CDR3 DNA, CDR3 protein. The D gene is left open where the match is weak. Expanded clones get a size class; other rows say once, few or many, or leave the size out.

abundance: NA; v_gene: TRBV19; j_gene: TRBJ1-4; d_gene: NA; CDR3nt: TGTGCCAGTGAGGGACACACTAATGAAAAACTGTTTTTT; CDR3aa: CASEGHTNEKLFF
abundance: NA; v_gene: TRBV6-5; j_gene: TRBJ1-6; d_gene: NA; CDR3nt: TGTGCCAGCAGTTCGACAGATAATTCACCCCTCCACTTT; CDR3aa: CASSSTDNSPLHF
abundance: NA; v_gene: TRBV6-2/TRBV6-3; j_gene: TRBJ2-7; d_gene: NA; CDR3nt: TGTGCCAGCAGCAGGGGCTACGAGCAGTACTTC; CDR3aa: CASSRGYEQYF
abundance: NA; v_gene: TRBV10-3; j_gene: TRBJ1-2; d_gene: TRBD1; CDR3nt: TGTGCCATCAGTGAGTTCCAGGGGGGCGGCTACACCTTC; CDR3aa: CAISEFQGGGYTF
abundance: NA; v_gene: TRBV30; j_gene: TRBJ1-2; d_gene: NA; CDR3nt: TGTGCCTGGAGCCAGTCGCCGGGCTACACCTTC; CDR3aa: CAWSQSPGYTF
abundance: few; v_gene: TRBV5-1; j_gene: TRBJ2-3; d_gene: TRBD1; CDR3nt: TGCGCCAGCAGCCCGGACAGGGGGGGCACAGATACGCAGTATTTT; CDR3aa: CASSPDRGGTDTQYF
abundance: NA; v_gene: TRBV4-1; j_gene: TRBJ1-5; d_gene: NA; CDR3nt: TGCGCCAGCAGCCAAGATCTCCAGATGAATCAGCCCCAGCATTTT; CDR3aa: CASSQDLQMNQPQHF
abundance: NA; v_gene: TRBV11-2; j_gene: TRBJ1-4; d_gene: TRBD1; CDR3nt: TGTGCCAGCAGCTCCCACAGGGGACCTAATGAAAAACTGTTTTTT; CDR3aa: CASSSHRGPNEKLFF
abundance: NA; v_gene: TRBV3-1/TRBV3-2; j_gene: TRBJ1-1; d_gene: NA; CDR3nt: TGTGCCAGCAGCCAAGTGGCAGGGGTTTCTTCAGCTTTCTTT; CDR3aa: CASSQVAGVSSAFF
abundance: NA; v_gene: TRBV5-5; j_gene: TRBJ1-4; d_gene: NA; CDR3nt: TGTGCCAGCAGCTTGCAGTCCGCGGGTGAAAAACTGTTTTTT; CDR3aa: CASSLQSAGEKLFF
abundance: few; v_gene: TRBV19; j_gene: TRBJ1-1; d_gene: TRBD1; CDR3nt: TGTGCCAGCAGACAGGGGGCCCCGAACACTGAAGCTTTCTTT; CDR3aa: CASRQGAPNTEAFF
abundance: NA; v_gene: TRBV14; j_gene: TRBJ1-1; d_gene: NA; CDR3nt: TGTGCCAGCCGAATCGGGAGGAACACTGAAGCTTTCTTT; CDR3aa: CASRIGRNTEAFF
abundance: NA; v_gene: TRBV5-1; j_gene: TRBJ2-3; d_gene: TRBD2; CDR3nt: TGCGCCAGCAGCCCTCGGACTAGCGGGATCACAGATACGCAGTATTTT; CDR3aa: CASSPRTSGITDTQYF
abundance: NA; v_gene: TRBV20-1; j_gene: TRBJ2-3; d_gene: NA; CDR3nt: TGCAGTGGACAGGTCACGGATACGCAGTATTTT; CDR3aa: CSGQVTDTQYF
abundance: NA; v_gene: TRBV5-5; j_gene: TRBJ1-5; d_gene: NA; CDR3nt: TGTGCCAGCAGCTTGCCCCGACAGAGGTTGCACAATCAGCCCCAGCATTTT; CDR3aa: CASSLPRQRLHNQPQHF
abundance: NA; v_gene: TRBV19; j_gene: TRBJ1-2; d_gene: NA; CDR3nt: TGTGCCAGTAGTACGACAGCTAACTATGGCTACACCTTC; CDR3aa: CASSTTANYGYTF
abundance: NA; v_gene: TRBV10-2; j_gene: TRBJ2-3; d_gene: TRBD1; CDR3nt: TGCGCCAGCAGTGGGCAGGGGGCTAGCACAGATACGCAGTATTTT; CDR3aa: CASSGQGASTDTQYF
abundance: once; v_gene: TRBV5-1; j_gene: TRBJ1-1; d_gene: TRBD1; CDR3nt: TGCGCCAGCAGCTTGGCAACAGGGGACGACACTGAAGCTTTCTTT; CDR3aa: CASSLATGDDTEAFF
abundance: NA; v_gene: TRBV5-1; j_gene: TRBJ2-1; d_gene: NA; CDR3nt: TGCGCCAGCAGCTTGGGGACCTCCGCCGCAGGAGGGAGGGAGCAGTTCTTC; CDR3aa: CASSLGTSAAGGREQFF
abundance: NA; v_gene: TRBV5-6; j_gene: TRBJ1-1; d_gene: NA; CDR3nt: TGTGCCAGCAGCTTGGGACAGCGGAGGGCCACTGAAGCTTTCTTT; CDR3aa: CASSLGQRRATEAFF
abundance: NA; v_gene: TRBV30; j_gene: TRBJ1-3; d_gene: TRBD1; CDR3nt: TGTGCCTGGAGTGTCCAGGGGGCAGGCGGAAACACCATATATTTT; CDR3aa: CAWSVQGAGGNTIYF
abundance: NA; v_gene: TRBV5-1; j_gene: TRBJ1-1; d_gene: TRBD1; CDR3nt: TGCGCCAGCAGCTTGGGCAGGGGGCCGGAAGCTTTCTTT; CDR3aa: CASSLGRGPEAFF
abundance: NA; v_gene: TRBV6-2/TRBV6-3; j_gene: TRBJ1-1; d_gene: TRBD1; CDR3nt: TGTGCCAGCAGTTACTCGGGACAGGGGCTTGGAGCTTTCTTT; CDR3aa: CASSYSGQGLGAFF
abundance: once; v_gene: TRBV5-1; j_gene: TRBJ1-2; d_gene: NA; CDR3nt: TGCGCCAGCAGCTTGGATAGCACGACTAACTATGGCTACACCTTC; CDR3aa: CASSLDSTTNYGYTF
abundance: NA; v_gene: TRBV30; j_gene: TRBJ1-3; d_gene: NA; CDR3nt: TGTGCCTGGGGTACAGGATACTCTGGAAACACCATATATTTT; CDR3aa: CAWGTGYSGNTIYF
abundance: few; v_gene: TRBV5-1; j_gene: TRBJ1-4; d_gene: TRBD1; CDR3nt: TGCGCCAGCAGCCAGACAGGGCCTAATGAAAAACTGTTTTTT; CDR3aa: CASSQTGPNEKLFF
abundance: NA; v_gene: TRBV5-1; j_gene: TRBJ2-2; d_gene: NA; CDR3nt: TGCGCCAGCAGTTCACTCAACGGGGAGCTGTTTTTT; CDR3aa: CASSSLNGELFF
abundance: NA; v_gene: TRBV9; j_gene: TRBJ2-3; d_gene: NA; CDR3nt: TGTGCCAGCAGCGTAGATGAGGGAGTGACAGATACGCAGTATTTT; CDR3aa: CASSVDEGVTDTQYF
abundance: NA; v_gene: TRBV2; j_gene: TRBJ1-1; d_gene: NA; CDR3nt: TGTGCCAGCATAAACCGGGGTAGCACTGAAGCTTTCTTT; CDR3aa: CASINRGSTEAFF
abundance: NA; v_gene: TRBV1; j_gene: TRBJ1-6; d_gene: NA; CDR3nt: TGCACCAGCAGCCAAGATTTGGACAGGGGAATAGGACCCCTCCACTTT; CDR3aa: CTSSQDLDRGIGPLHF
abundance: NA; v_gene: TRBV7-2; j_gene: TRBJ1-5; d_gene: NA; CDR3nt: TGTGCCAGCAGCTTAGGCGGCCCCGCGGGGGTTCAGCCCCAGCATTTT; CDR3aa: CASSLGGPAGVQPQHF
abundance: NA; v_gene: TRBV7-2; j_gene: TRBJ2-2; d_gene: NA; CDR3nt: TGTGCCAGCAGCTTAGCGGCCGGGGAGGCCTTGGCGAACACCGGGGAGCTGTTTTTT; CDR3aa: CASSLAAGEALANTGELFF
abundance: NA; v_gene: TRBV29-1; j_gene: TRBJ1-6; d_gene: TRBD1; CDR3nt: TGCAGCGTGAGGCGACAGGGCAGGAATTCACCCCTCCACTTT; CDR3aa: CSVRRQGRNSPLHF
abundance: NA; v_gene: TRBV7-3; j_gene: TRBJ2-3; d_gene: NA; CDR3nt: TGTGCCAGCAGCGCCCGACAGGGCGGGGGCACAGATACGCAGTATTTT; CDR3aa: CASSARQGGGTDTQYF
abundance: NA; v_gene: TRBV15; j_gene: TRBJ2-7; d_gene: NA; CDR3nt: TGTGCCACCAGCAGAGATCGGGTTATGCAGAAGCAGTACTTC; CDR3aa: CATSRDRVMQKQYF
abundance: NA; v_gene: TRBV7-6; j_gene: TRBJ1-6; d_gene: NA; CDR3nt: TGTGCCAGCAGCTTAGAACAGGATAGCTCCTATAATTCACCCCTCCACTTT; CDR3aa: CASSLEQDSSYNSPLHF
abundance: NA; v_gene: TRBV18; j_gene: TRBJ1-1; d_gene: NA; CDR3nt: TGTGCCAGCTCACCACCCGCAGGGAGGACTGAAGCTTTCTTT; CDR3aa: CASSPPAGRTEAFF
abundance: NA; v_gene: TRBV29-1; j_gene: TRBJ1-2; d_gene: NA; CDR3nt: TGCAGCGTTGAACGGCAGGGGACGGGCTACACCTTC; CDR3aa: CSVERQGTGYTF
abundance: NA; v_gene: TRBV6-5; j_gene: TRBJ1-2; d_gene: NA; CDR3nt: TGTGCCAGCAGCTTAGGCTTCCGGGACAATGTAGGCTACACCTTC; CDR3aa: CASSLGFRDNVGYTF
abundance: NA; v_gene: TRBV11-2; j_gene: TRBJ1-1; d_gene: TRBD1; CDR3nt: TGTGCCAGCAGCTTCCGACAGGGGAAAGCTTTCTTT; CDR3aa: CASSFRQGKAFF
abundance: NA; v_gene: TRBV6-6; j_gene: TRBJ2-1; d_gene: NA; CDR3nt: TGTGCCAGCAGTTTGCACGGCAATGAGCAGTTCTTC; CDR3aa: CASSLHGNEQFF
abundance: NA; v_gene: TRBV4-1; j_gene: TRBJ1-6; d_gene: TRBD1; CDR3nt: TGCGCCAGCAGCCAACGGGGGACAGGGGGCATTTATTCACCCCTCCACTTT; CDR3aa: CASSQRGTGGIYSPLHF
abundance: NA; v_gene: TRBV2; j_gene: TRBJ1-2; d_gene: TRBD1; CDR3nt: TGTGCCAGCAGGGACGACAGGGCGACAGGCTACACCTTC; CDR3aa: CASRDDRATGYTF
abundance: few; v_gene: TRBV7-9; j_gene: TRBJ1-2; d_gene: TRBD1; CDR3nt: TGTGCCAGCAGCTTAGTCGGGGCAGGGGGCAACTATGGCTACACCTTC; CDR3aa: CASSLVGAGGNYGYTF
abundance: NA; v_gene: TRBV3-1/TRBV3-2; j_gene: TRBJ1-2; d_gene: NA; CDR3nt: TGTGCCAGCAGCCAAGAACACAGCCTCTATGGCTACACCTTC; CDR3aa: CASSQEHSLYGYTF
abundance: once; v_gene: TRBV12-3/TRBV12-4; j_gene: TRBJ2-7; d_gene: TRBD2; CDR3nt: TGTGCCAGCAGAGTAGCGGGAGTCTACGAGCAGTACTTC; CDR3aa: CASRVAGVYEQYF
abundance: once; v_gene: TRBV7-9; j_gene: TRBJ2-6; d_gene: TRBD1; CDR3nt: TGTGCCAGCAGCTTAAGACAGGGGGCGACCTCTGGGGCCAACGTCCTGACTTTC; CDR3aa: CASSLRQGATSGANVLTF